The 15 T cell receptor beta chains in this list originate from one sample, sequenced in a study of blood T cell repertoires in COVID-19. Here immunoSEQ multiplex PCR was the method, and the copy in TCRdb shows in-frame clones only, minus some. The sample records 210,000 or so clones, around 80% being singletons. Sequencing was done on a sample of peripheral blood. These receptors originate from a woman older than 75 with active or convalescent COVID-19.

The table lists this clone with a few counts. The chain carries TRBV4-3 and TRBJ1-2; tentatively, D is TRBD1 (5 bases). This CDR3 has 14 amino acids. With 6 bases removed from V and 4 bases from J, the gap between germline ends came to 15 bases. CDR1 is LGHNA and CDR2 is YSLEER in the germline V gene. The CDR3, as DNA: TGCGCCAGCAGGCCTTCGGGGGGTAGCTATGGCTACACCTTC. Amino acid sequence: CASRPSGGSYGYTF.

The V and J genes are TRBV9 and TRBJ2-5; 12 bases align to TRBD1. The V and J ends lost 3 bases and 5 bases, in that order; junction bases with no gene match: 8. The length of the CDR3 is 16 residues. Germline lookup yields CDR1 SGDLS and CDR2 YYNGEE. CDR3 DNA sequence: TGTGCCAGCAGCGCGGGGACAGGGGGCGGGAAGGAGACCCAGTACTTC. It specifies CASSAGTGGGKETQYF.

The V gene is TRBV5-1, the J gene TRBJ2-3, with a possible D match to TRBD2 (5 bases). The germline V and J ends were trimmed by 4 bases and 6 bases, with 15 bases remaining between them. Germline V gene sequence: CDR1 SGHRS, CDR2 YFSETQ. This CDR3 region has 14 residues. The CDR3 bases are TGCGCCAGCAGCGTGACCCCGGGGTCGGATACGCAGTATTTT. It specifies CASSVTPGSDTQYF.

The chain has TRBV10-3 and TRBJ2-2; TRBD1 matches 7 bases. Trimming took 4 bases from V and 12 from J; bases not matched to a gene: 11. CDR3 length: 14 amino acids. Germline values: CDR1 ENHRY, CDR2 SYGVKD. The CDR3 protein is CAISADRQPSKLFF. The CDR3 DNA follows: TGTGCCATCAGTGCGGACAGGCAACCCTCTAAGCTGTTTTTT.

This chain connects TRBV11-2 to TRBJ2-3; no clear D gene. The CDR3 is made up of 14 amino acids. Germline values: CDR1 SGHAT, CDR2 FQNNGV. Trimming cost V 1 base and J 6 bases, with 11 bases left between them. The CDR3 DNA sequence: TGTGCCAGCAGCTTAGCCCTTAACGGTGATACGCAGTATTTT. It specifies CASSLALNGDTQYF.

The chain combines TRBV7-9 with TRBJ2-2; a weak D match, TRBD1 (6 bases). CDR3 length: 18 residues. The germline V gene has CDR1 SEHNR and CDR2 FQNEAQ (reference sequence). Trimming pared 3 bases from V and 0 bases from J, leaving 17 bases between. CDR3 loop: CASSLEPGQPANTGELFF. CDR3 DNA: TGTGCCAGCAGCTTGGAGCCGGGACAACCGGCGAACACCGGGGAGCTGTTTTTT.

This clone was seen only a few times. The chain couples TRBV4-3 to TRBJ2-3; 10 nucleotides agree with TRBD2. V dropped 1 base and J dropped 5; count of bases not matched to a gene: 12. Germline V gene data show CDR1 as LGHNA and CDR2 as YSLEER. The CDR3 is made up of 18 amino acids. CDR3: CASSQGLLAGGGIDTQYF. In nucleotides, the CDR3 is TGCGCCAGCAGCCAAGGTTTATTAGCGGGGGGTGGCATAGATACGCAGTATTTT.

V usage is TRBV5-4 and J usage is TRBJ2-3; tentative D call: TRBD2 (7 bases). Germline-derived CDR1 and CDR2 are SGHNT and YYREEE (reference sequence). The CDR3 spans 15 residues. V dropped 2 bases and J dropped 2 bases, with 12 bases sitting between them. CDR3 amino acids: CASSLGGVYTDTQYF. The CDR3 nucleotides are TGTGCCAGCAGCTTAGGGGGGGTGTACACAGATACGCAGTATTTT.

This sequence joins TRBV28 and TRBJ2-7; TRBD2 agrees at 7 bases. Germline V CDR1 and CDR2: MDHEN, SYDVKM. Losses at the gene ends were 4 bases for V and 9 bases for J; bases not matched to a gene: 6. This CDR3 has 12 residues. Written as DNA, the CDR3 is TGTGCCAGCAGTTCCCCCAGGGAGGGGCAGTACTTC. The encoded protein is CASSSPREGQYF.

J is TRBJ1-1 and V is TRBV5-1; 10 bases map to TRBD1. J gave up 1 base and V 2 bases, and 5 bases lay outside the gene matches. The CDR3 covers 16 residues. Germline lookup yields CDR1 SGHRS and CDR2 YFSETQ. In nucleotides, the CDR3 is TGCGCCAGCAGCTTCGAGCGGACAGGGGGGAACACTGAAGCTTTCTTT. This codes for CASSFERTGGNTEAFF.

The chain couples TRBV6-5 to TRBJ2-2; D not resolved. The CDR3 contains 13 residues. Trimming pared 6 bases from V and 3 bases from J, leaving 8 bases between. The germline V gene has CDR1 MNHEY and CDR2 SVGAGI. The CDR3 spells CASSPLHTGELFF. CDR3 coding DNA: TGTGCCAGCAGCCCCCTCCACACCGGGGAGCTGTTTTTT.

This rearrangement joins TRBV28 to TRBJ1-2, with D hard to call. This CDR3 comprises 13 residues. V lost 8 bases and J lost 4, with 14 bases in between. Germline CDR1 reads MDHEN; CDR2 reads SYDVKM. CDR3 amino acids: CASREPLLYGYTF. CDR3 in DNA: TGTGCCAGCCGGGAACCCCTTCTCTATGGCTACACCTTC.

This sequence joins TRBV6-1 and TRBJ2-3; TRBD1 matches at 10 bases. Trimming removed 2 bases from V and 4 bases from J; junction bases left unmatched: 9. Germline V gene lookup returns CDR1 MNHNS and CDR2 SASEGT. The CDR3 is made up of 17 amino acids. The CDR3 here is CASSEKRGQGYSDTQYF. The CDR3, as DNA: TGTGCCAGCAGTGAAAAGAGGGGACAGGGGTATTCAGATACGCAGTATTTT.

This clone showed up just once. This chain connects TRBV10-2 to TRBJ2-5; no reliable D call. Germline V gene lookup returns CDR1 WSHSY and CDR2 SAAADI. The V gene lost 3 bases and the J gene lost 0 bases, with 11 bases spanning the gap. The CDR3 consists of 15 residues. The CDR3 sequence is CASSDSHDYQETQYF. The CDR3 DNA sequence: TGCGCCAGCAGTGATTCTCACGACTACCAAGAGACCCAGTACTTC.

The chain combines TRBV18 with TRBJ1-2; TRBD1 aligns across 7 bases. Looked up from germline, CDR1 is KGHSH and CDR2 is LQKENI. The V segment lost 0 bases and the J segment 2 bases; nucleotides outside the gene matches: 9. This CDR3 region has 17 residues. The CDR3 is CASSPPNHRGRNYGYTF. In DNA, the CDR3 is TGTGCCAGCTCACCACCGAATCACAGGGGTCGGAACTATGGCTACACCTTC.